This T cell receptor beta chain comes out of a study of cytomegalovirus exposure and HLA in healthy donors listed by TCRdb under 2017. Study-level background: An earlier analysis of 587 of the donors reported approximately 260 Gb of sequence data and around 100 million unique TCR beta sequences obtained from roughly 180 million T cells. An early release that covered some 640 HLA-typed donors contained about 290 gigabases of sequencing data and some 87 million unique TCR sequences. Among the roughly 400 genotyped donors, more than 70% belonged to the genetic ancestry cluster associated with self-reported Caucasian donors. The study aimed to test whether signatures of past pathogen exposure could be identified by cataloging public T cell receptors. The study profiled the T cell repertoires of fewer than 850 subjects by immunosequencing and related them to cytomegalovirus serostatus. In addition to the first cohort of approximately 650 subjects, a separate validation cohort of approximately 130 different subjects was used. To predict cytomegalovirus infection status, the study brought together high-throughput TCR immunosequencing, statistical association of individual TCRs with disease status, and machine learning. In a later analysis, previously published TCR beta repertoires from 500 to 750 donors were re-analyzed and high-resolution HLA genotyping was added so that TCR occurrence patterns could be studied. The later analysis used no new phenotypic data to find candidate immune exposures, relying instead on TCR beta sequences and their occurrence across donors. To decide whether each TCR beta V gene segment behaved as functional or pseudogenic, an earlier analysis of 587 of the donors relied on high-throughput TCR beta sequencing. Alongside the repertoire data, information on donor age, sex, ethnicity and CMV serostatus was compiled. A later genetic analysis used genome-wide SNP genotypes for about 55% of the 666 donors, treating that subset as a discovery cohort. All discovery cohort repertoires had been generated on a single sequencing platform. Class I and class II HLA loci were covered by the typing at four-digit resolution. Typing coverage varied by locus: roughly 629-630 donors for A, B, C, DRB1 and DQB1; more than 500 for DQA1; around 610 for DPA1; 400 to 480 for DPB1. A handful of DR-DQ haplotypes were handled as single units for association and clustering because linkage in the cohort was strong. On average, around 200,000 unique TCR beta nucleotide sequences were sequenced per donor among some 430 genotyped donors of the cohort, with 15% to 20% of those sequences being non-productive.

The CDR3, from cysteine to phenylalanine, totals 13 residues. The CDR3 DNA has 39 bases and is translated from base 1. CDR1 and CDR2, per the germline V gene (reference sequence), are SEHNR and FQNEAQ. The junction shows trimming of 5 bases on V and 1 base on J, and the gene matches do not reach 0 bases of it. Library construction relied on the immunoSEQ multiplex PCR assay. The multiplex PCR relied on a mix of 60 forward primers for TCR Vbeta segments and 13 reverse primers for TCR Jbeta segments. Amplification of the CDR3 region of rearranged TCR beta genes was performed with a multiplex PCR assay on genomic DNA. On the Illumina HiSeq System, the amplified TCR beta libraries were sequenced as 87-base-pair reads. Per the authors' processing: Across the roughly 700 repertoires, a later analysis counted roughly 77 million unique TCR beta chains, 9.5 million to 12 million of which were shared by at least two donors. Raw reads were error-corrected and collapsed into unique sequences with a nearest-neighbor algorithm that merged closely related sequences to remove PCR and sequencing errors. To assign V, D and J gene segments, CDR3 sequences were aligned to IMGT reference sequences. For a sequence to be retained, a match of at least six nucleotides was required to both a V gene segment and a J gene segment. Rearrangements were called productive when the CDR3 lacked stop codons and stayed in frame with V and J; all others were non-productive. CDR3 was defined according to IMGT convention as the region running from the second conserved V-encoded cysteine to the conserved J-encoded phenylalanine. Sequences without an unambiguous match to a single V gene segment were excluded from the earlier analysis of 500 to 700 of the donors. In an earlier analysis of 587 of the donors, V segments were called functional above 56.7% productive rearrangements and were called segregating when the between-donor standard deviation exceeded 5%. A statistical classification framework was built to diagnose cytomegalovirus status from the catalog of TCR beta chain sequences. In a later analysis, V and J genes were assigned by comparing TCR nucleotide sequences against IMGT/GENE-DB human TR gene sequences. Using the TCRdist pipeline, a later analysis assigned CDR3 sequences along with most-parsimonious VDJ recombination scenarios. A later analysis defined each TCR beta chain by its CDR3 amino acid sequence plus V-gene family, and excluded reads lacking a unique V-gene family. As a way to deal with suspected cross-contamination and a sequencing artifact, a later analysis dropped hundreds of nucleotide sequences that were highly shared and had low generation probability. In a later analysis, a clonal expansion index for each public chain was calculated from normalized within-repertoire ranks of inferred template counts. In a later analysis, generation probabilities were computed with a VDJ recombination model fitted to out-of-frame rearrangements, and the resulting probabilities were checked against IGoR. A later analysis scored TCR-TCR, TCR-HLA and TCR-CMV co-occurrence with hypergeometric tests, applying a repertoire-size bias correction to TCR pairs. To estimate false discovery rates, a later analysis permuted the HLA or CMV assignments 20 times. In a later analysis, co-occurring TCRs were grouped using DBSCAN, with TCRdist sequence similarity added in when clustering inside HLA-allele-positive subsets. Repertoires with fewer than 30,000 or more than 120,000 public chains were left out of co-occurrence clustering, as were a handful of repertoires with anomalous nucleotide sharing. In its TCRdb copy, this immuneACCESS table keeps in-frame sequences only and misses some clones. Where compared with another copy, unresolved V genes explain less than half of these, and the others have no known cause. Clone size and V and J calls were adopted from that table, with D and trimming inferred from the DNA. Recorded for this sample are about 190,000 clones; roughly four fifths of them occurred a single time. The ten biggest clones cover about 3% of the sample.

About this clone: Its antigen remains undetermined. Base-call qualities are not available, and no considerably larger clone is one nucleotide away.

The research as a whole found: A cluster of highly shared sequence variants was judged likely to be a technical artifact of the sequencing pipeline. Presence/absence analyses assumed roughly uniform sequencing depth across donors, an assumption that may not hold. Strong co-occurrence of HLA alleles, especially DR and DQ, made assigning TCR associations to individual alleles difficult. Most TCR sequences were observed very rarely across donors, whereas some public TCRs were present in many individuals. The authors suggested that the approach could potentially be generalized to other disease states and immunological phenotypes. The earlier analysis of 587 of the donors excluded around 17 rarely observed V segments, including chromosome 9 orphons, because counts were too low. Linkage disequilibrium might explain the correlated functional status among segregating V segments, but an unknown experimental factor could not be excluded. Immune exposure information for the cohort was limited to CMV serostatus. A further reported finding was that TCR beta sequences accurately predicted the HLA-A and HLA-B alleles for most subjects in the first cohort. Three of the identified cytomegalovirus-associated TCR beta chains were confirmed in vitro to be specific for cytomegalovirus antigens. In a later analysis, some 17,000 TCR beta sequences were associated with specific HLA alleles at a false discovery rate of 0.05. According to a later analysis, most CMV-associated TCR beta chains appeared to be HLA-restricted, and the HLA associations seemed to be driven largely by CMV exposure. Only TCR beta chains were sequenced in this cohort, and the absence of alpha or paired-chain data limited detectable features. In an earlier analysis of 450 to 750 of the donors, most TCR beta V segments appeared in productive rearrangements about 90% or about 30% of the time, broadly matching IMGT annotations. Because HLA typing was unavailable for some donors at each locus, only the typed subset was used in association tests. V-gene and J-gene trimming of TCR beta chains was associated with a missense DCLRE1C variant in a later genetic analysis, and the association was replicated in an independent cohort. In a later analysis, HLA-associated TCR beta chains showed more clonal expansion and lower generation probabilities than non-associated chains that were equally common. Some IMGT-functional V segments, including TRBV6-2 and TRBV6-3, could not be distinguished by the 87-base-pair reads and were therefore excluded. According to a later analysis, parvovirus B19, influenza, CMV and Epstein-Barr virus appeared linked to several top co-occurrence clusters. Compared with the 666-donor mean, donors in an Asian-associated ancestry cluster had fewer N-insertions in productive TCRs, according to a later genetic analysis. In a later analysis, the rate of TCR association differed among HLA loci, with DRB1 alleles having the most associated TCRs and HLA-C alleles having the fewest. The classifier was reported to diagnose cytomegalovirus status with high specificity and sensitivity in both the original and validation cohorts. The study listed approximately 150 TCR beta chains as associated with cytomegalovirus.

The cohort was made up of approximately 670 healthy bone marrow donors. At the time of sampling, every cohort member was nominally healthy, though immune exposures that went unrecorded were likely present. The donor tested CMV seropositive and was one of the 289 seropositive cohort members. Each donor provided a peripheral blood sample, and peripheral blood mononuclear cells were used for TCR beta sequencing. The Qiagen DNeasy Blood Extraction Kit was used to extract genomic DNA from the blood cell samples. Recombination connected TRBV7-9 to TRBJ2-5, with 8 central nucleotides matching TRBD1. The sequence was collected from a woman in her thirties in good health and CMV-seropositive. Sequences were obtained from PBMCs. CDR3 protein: CASSGQGQETQYF. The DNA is TGTGCCAGCAGCGGACAGGGCCAAGAGACCCAGTACTTC. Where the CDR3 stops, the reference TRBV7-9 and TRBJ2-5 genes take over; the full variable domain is DTGVSQNPRHKITKRGQNVTFRCDPISEHNRLYWYRQTLGQGPEFLTYFQNEAQLEKSRLLSDRFSAERPKGSFSTLEIQRTEQGDSAMYLCASSGQGQETQYFGPGTRLLVL.